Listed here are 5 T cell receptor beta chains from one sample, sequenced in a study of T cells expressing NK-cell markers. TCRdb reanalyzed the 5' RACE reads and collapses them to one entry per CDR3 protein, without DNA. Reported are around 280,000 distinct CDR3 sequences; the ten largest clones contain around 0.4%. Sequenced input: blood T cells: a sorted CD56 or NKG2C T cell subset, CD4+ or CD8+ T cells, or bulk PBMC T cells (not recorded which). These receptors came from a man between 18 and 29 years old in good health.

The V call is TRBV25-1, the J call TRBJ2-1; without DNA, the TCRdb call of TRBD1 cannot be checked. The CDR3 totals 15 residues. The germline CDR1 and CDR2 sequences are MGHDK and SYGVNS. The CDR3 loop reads CASTNRGRTYNEQFF.

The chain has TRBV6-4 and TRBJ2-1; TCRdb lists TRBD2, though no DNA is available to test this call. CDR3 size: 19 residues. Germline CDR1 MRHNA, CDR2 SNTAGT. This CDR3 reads CASSPRLAGGPGSYNEQFF.

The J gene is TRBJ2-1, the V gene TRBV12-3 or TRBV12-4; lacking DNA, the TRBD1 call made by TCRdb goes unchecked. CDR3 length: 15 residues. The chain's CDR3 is CASRNRDKKENEQFF.

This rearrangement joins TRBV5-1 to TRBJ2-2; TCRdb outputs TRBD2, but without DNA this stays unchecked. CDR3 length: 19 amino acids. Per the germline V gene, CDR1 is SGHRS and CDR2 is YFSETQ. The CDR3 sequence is CASSPVFLGLAGDTGELFF.

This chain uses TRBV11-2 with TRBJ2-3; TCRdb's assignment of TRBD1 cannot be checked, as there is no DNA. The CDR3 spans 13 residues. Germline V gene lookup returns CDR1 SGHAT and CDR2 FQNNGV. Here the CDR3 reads CASSSGPLPFRYF.